Included here is one T cell receptor (beta chain) sequence, with context. The record originates from a study of blood T cell repertoires in COVID-19. Study in general: PBMCs, B-cell-depleted T cells, or T cells provided the cDNA or gDNA that made up the material.

Trimming pared 6 bases from V and 3 bases from J, leaving 12 bases between. Germline CDR1 is MDHEN and CDR2 is SYDVKM. The CDR3 is made up of 14 amino acids. Sequencing used immunoSEQ multiplex PCR; TCRdb keeps in-frame clones, though not all of them. Of about 300,000 clones listed, about 84% are singletons. The receptor's source is a woman between 45 and 65 years old with acute or convalescent COVID-19. Specimen: peripheral blood. This chain uses TRBV28 with TRBJ1-5; D perhaps matches TRBD1 (6 bases). The CDR3 region has the DNA TGTGCCAGCAGCCTGACAGGTTACAATCAGCCCCAGCATTTT. Protein: CASSLTGYNQPQHF.